This TCR beta chain originates from a study of technical replicates of blood from a few donors. Assay: immunoSEQ multiplex PCR; the TCRdb copy retains only in-frame clones and omits some. The table includes approximately 70,000 clones, almost 95% detected once. This CDR3 is 16 amino acids long. The V end was cut by 4 bases, the J end by 2 bases, with 16 bases between. The germline V gene encodes CDR1 SGHTA and CDR2 FQGTGA. This chain connects TRBV7-3 to TRBJ2-3, with a weak D call TRBD2 (5 bases). The clonotype comes from a human donor in good health. The sequencing input was T cells isolated from PBMCs. The CDR3 bases are TGTGCCAGCAGCTCAGCGAAAGCTAGCCCCACAGATACGCAGTATTTT. This encodes CASSSAKASPTDTQYF.